The present TCR beta chain was sequenced within a study of liver allograft versus peripheral blood T cells. Study-wide background: Recipients' peripheral blood served as the comparator for T cell receptor repertoires in transplanted livers.

MiXCR, applied by TCRdb to the reads, yields one record per CDR3 protein. The sample has 6,600 or so distinct CDR3 sequences, around 15% seen once; the top ten hold about 3.1%. On this clonotype itself: Its specificity is not known.

General study findings and limits: Differences were reported between the T cell receptor repertoires inside liver allografts and those that were detected in peripheral blood.

Germline trimming cut 6 bases from V and 0 bases from J; bases unmatched to any gene: 9. The CDR3 loop spans 18 amino acids. V gene TRBV12-3 or TRBV12-4 combines with J gene TRBJ2-3; 13 positions agree with TRBD2. The sequence was obtained from a human patient who had a liver transplant. The T cells may come from the graft donor. The CDR3 DNA follows: TGTGCCAGCAGCCTAGGGACTAGCGGGGTGTGGAGCACAGATACGCAGTATTTT. Translation gives CASSLGTSGVWSTDTQYF.